This T cell receptor beta chain was sequenced for a study of shared clonotypes between healthy human individuals. Donors comprised only Caucasian adults living in Nashville, Tennessee. The investigators split CD4+ cells into a CD45RA+ naive subset and a CD45RA-negative memory subset. Sequencing was performed with immunoSEQ multiplex PCR; in TCRdb, only in-frame clones are kept and a portion is missing. The sample contains over a million clones, approximately 78% of which appear only once. CDR3 length: 16 residues. This chain links TRBV21-1 with TRBJ2-5. TRBV21-1 is noted as a pseudogene. The specimen sequenced was memory CD4+ T cells from PBMCs. Sample subset: CD45RA-negative fraction. The TCR was taken from a young man in good health. Some clones in this sample may be carry-over from other donors' samples. The CDR3 loop is CASSNYRAGSQETQYF. The CDR3 bases are TGTGCCAGCAGCAATTACAGGGCGGGGAGCCAAGAGACCCAGTACTTC.